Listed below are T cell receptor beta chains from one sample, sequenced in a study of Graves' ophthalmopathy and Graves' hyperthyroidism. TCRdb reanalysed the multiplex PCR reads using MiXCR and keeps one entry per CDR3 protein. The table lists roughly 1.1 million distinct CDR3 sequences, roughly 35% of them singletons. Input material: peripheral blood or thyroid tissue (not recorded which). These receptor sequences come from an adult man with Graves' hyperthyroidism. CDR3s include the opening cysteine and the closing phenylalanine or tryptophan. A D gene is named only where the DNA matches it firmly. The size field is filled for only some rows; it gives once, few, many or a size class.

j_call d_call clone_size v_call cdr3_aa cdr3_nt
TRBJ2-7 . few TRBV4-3 CASSQAGGAAYEQYF TGCGCCAGCAGCCAAGCCGGAGGGGCAGCCTACGAGCAGTACTTC
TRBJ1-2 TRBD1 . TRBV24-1 CATSVSTGGSSNYGYTF TGTGCCACCAGCGTCTCGACAGGGGGCTCCTCTAACTATGGCTACACCTTC
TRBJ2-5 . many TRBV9 CASSQHSTRQETQYF TGTGCCAGCAGCCAACACTCGACTAGGCAAGAGACCCAGTACTTC
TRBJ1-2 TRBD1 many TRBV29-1 CSAEGPTGGYTF TGCAGCGCGGAGGGGCCGACAGGGGGCTACACCTTC
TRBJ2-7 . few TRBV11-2 CASSPVGHSYEQYF TGTGCCAGCAGCCCCGTCGGCCATTCCTACGAGCAGTACTTC
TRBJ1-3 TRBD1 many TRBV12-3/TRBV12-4 CASSTGQGISGNTIYF TGTGCCAGCAGTACCGGACAGGGAATCTCTGGAAACACCATATATTTT
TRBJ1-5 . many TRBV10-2 CASSEFGAGLDQPQHF TGCGCCAGCAGTGAGTTCGGGGCAGGGCTGGATCAGCCCCAGCATTTT
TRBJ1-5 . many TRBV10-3 CAISESVQLYSNQPQHF TGTGCCATCAGTGAGTCGGTACAGCTTTATAGCAATCAGCCCCAGCATTTT
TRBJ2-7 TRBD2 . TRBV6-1 CASSPSSGRIYEQYF TGTGCCAGCAGTCCATCTAGCGGGAGAATCTACGAGCAGTACTTC
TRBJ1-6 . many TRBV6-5 CASSPYGKVLHF TGTGCCAGCAGTCCTTATGGCAAAGTACTCCACTTT
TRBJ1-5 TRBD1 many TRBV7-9 CASSMSPGQTHGGNQPQHF TGTGCCAGCAGCATGAGCCCGGGACAGACGCATGGTGGCAATCAGCCCCAGCATTTT
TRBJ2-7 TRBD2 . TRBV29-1 CSSWTSHYEQYF TGCAGCAGTTGGACTAGCCACTACGAGCAGTACTTC
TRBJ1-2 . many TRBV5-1 CASSFGGGYGYTF TGCGCCAGCAGCTTTGGGGGAGGCTATGGCTACACCTTC
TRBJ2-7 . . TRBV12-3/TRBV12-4 CASSSRGSYEQHF TGTGCCAGCAGTTCCAGGGGCTCCTACGAGCAGCACTTC
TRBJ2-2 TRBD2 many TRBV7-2 CASGRTSGLAGVGELFF TGTGCCAGCGGACGGACGTCGGGACTAGCGGGAGTCGGGGAGCTGTTTTTT
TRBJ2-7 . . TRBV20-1 CSARPGGRQPYEQYF TGCAGTGCTAGACCAGGAGGGAGGCAACCCTACGAGCAGTACTTC
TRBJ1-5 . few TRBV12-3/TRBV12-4 CASSAAGVGQPQHF TGTGCCAGCAGTGCGGCGGGAGTGGGGCAGCCCCAGCATTTT
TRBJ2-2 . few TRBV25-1 CASSQARATGELFF TGTGCCAGCAGCCAAGCCCGGGCCACCGGGGAGCTGTTTTTT
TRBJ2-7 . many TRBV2 CASSDLDEQYF TGTGCCAGCAGTGATCTTGACGAGCAGTACTTC
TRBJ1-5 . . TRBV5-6 CASSFRGGDQLQHF TGCGCCAGCAGCTTTCGGGGTGGCGATCAGCTCCAGCATTTT
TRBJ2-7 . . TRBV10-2 CASSARPPESYYEQYF TGCGCCAGCAGTGCCAGACCCCCGGAAAGCTACTACGAGCAGTACTTC
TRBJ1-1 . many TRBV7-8 CASSLDSFEAFF TGTGCCAGCAGCTTAGACAGCTTTGAAGCTTTCTTT
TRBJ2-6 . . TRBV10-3 CAISEGGEANVLTF TGTGCCATCAGTGAAGGCGGGGAAGCCAACGTCCTGACTTTC
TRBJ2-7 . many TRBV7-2 CASSLHYEQYF TGTGCCAGCAGCTTACACTACGAGCAGTACTTC
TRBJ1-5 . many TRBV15 CATSRDSGGEHF TGTGCCACCAGCAGAGATTCCGGGGGGGAGCATTTT
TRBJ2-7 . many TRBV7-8 CASSLGSAAYEQYF TGTGCCAGCAGCTTAGGCTCAGCAGCCTACGAGCAGTACTTC
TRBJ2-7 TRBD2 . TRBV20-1 CSAGRIAGGDYEQYF TGCAGTGCTGGCCGAATAGCGGGAGGGGACTACGAGCAGTACTTC
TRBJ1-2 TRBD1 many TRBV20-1 CSALEGAWDYGYTF TGCAGTGCCTTAGAGGGGGCGTGGGACTATGGCTACACCTTC
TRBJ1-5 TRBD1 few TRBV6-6 CASSFDREGIYSNQPQHF TGTGCCAGCAGTTTTGACAGGGAGGGAATTTATAGCAATCAGCCCCAGCATTTT
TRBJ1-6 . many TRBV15 CATSREAGGRPLHF TGTGCCACCAGCAGAGAGGCGGGTGGTAGACCCCTCCACTTT
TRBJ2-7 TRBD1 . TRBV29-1 CSVPGQGSYEQYF TGCAGCGTTCCGGGACAGGGTTCCTACGAGCAGTACTTC
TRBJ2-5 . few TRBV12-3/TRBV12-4 CASSHRGGGQETQYF TGTGCCAGCAGCCACAGGGGCGGGGGCCAAGAGACCCAGTACTTC
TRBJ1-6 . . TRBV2 CASNYGNSPLHF TGTGCCAGCAACTACGGGAATTCACCCCTCCACTTT
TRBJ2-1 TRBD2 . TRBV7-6 CASSLDGGSSYNEQFF TGTGCCAGCAGCTTAGATGGCGGGAGCTCCTACAATGAGCAGTTCTTC
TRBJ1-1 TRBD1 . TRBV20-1 CSAMTGYGTEAFF TGCAGTGCCATGACAGGGTATGGCACTGAAGCTTTCTTT
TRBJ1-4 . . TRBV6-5 CASSYGGRGDEKLFF TGTGCCAGCAGTTACGGGGGGAGGGGAGATGAAAAACTGTTTTTT
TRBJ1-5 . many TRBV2 CASSARSGNQPQHF TGTGCCAGCAGTGCGCGAAGTGGCAATCAGCCCCAGCATTTT
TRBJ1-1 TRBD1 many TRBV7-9 CASSLEARGRGMNTEAFF TGTGCCAGCAGCTTAGAAGCCAGGGGGCGCGGTATGAACACTGAAGCTTTCTTT
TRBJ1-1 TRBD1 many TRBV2 CASRPGTAMNTEAFF TGTGCCAGCAGACCCGGGACAGCAATGAACACTGAAGCTTTCTTT
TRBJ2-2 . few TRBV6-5 CASNRDRLSGELFF TGTGCCAGCAATCGTGACAGGCTCTCAGGGGAGCTGTTTTTT
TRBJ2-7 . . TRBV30 CAWEESNRVEQYF TGTGCCTGGGAGGAGAGCAACAGGGTCGAGCAGTACTTC
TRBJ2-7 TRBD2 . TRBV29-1 CSAWGLAGYEQYF TGCAGCGCATGGGGACTAGCGGGATACGAGCAGTACTTC
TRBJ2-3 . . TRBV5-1 CASRGRDTDTQYF TGCGCCAGCAGAGGCAGGGATACAGATACGCAGTATTTT
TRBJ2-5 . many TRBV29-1 CSVVPRGTLETQYF TGCAGCGTTGTTCCCAGGGGTACGTTAGAGACCCAGTACTTC
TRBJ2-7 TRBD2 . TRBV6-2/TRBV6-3 CASSPRLAGKPSYEQYF TGTGCCAGCAGCCCAAGACTAGCGGGAAAACCCTCCTACGAGCAGTACTTC
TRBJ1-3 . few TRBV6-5 CASSQTGTGNTIYF TGTGCCAGCAGTCAAACAGGGACGGGAAACACCATATATTTT
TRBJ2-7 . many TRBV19 CASSHGLSSGGEQYF TGTGCCAGTAGTCACGGGCTATCTTCCGGGGGCGAGCAGTACTTC
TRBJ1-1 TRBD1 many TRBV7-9 CASSLVGQGDPEAFF TGTGCCAGCAGCTTAGTTGGACAGGGGGACCCTGAAGCTTTCTTT
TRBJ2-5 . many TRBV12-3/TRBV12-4 CASSLEKGVQETQYF TGTGCCAGCAGCCTAGAGAAGGGGGTTCAAGAGACCCAGTACTTC
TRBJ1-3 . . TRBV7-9 CASSLVGHSGNTIYF TGTGCCAGCAGCTTAGTCGGCCACTCTGGAAACACCATATATTTT
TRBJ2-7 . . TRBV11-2 CASSLSGVIYYEQYF TGTGCCAGCAGCTTAAGTGGGGTAATCTACTACGAGCAGTACTTC
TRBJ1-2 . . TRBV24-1 CATSAVTGGKNYGYTF TGTGCCACCAGTGCCGTAACAGGTGGGAAGAACTATGGCTACACCTTC
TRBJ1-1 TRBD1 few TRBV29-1 CSVAGDRGHATNEAFF TGCAGCGTTGCGGGGGACAGGGGCCATGCAACTAATGAAGCTTTCTTT
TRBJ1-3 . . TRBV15 CATSREGRENTTYF TGTGCCACCAGCAGAGAGGGCCGTGAAAACACCACATATTTT
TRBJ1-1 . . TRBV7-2 CVSSSPTGMNTEAFF TGTGTCAGCAGCTCCCCGACAGGAATGAACACTGAAGCTTTCTTT